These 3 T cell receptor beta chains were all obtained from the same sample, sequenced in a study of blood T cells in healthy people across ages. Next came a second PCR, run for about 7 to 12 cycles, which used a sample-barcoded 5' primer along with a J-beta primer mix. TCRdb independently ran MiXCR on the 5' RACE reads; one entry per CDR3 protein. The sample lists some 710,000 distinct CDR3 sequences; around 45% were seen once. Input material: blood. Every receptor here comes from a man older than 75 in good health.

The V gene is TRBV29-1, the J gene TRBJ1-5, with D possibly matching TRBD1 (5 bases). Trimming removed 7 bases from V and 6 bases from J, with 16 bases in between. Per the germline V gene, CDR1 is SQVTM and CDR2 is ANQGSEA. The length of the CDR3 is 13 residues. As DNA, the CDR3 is TGCAGCGCGGTGCCCGGGACGGGTCAGCCCCAGCATTTT. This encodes CSAVPGTGQPQHF.

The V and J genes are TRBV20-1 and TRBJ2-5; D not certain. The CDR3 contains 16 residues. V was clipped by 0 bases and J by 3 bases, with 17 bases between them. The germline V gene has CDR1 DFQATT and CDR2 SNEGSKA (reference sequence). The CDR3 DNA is TGCAGTGCTAGAGACCCAGCCCGGGCCTCTGAAGAGACCCAGTACTTC. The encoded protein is CSARDPARASEETQYF.

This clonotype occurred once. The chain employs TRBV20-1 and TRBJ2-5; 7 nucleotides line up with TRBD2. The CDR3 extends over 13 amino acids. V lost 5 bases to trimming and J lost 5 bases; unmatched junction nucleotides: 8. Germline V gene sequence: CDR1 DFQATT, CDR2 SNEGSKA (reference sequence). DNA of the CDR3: TGCAGTGCTTTGAGGACTAGAATGGAGACCCAGTACTTC. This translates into CSALRTRMETQYF.